Following are 21 T cell receptor beta chains from one sample sequenced in a study of PD-L1 blockade in urothelial cancer. Data came from immunoSEQ multiplex PCR; TCRdb stores just in-frame clones and leaves some out. The data hold roughly 56,000 clones, with around 80% observed a single time. The source material was PBMCs, sampled around atezolizumab (anti-PD-L1) treatment. The source is a man in his 70s with urothelial cancer.

In its sample, this clone was seen a few times. The chain couples TRBV2 to TRBJ2-2; possible D gene TRBD2, 5 bases. Between the trimmed V and J ends, which lost 6 bases and 1 base, there was a span of 9 bases. The CDR3 runs to 14 residues. Germline CDR1 is SNHLY and CDR2 is FYNNEI. DNA for the CDR3: TGTGCCAGCAGGGCGGGCCAGAACACCGGGGAGCTGTTTTTT. This translates into CASRAGQNTGELFF. The full variable domain, rest sourced from reference TRBV2 and TRBJ2-2, is EPEVTQTPSHQVTQMGQEVILRCVPISNHLYFYWYRQILGQKVEFLVSFYNNEISEKSEIFDDQFSVERPDGSNFTLKIRSTKLEDSAMYFCASRAGQNTGELFFGEGSRLTVL.

The count of this clone is one. The V and J genes are TRBV19 and TRBJ1-5; possibly TRBD1 for D (6 bases). This CDR3 is 16 amino acids long. Germline V gene sequence: CDR1 LNHDA, CDR2 SQIVND (reference sequence). The ends were cut back, 3 bases at V and 5 bases at J, with 17 bases in the middle. The DNA for the CDR3 is TGTGCCAGTAGTATCGAAGTGGGCAGGGGAGATCAGCCCCAGCATTTT. This encodes CASSIEVGRGDQPQHF.

There are a few counts of this clone. The chain uses TRBV5-6 and TRBJ2-7, with 7 bases that match TRBD2. J gave up 0 bases and V 0 bases, and 3 bases lay outside the gene matches. The CDR3 totals 15 residues. The germline gives CDR1 SGHDT, CDR2 YYEEEE. CDR3 coding DNA: TGTGCCAGCAGCTTGGTGCCGGGGGGCTCCTACGAGCAGTACTTC. Residues: CASSLVPGGSYEQYF.

The chain joins TRBV11-2 to TRBJ2-1; TRBD1 aligns across 9 bases. Germline trimming cut 3 bases from V and 0 bases from J; bases unmatched to any gene: 0. The germline V gene encodes CDR1 SGHAT and CDR2 FQNNGV. This CDR3 is built from 15 residues. CDR3 in amino acids: CASSLTGGSYNEQFF. The CDR3, as DNA: TGTGCCAGCAGCTTGACAGGGGGCTCCTACAATGAGCAGTTCTTC.

This chain connects TRBV5-1 to TRBJ1-1; maybe TRBD1 (5 bases). The germline gives CDR1 SGHRS, CDR2 YFSETQ. The CDR3 spans 15 residues. Trimming shortened V by 3 bases and J by 6 bases, and 18 bases separated the two germline ends. In nucleotides, the CDR3 is TGCGCCAGCAGCTGGAAGGGCTCCGGGGGGGCTGAAGCTTTCTTT. It codes for CASSWKGSGGAEAFF.

The chain couples TRBV28 to TRBJ2-1; D call uncertain. Germline CDR1 reads MDHEN; CDR2 reads SYDVKM. The CDR3 has 15 residues. The ends were cut back, 4 bases at V and 0 bases at J, with 10 bases in the middle. The CDR3 sequence is CASSSYLSSYNEQFF. CDR3 sequence (DNA): TGTGCCAGCAGTTCGTATTTGAGCTCCTACAATGAGCAGTTCTTC.

The chain employs TRBV28 and TRBJ1-2; D gene uncertain. The germline CDR1 and CDR2 sequences are MDHEN and SYDVKM. Trimming took 1 base from V and 6 from J, leaving 12 bases between them. The CDR3 spans 14 residues. CDR3 coding DNA: TGTGCCAGCAGTTTATCTTTAACGCAGGATGGCTACACCTTC. Encoded protein: CASSLSLTQDGYTF.

The genes are TRBV19 and TRBJ2-7; D is undetermined. V was trimmed by 5 bases and J by 5 bases, leaving 22 bases between them. The germline V gene encodes CDR1 LNHDA and CDR2 SQIVND (reference sequence). This CDR3 has 16 residues. CDR3 DNA sequence: TGTGCCAGTAGTCCTCTTATTACAACCGGCGGCAACGAGCAGTACTTC. Translating gives CASSPLITTGGNEQYF.

This rearrangement joins TRBV6-1 to TRBJ2-7; D possibly corresponds to TRBD1 (6 bases). The V gene's germline CDR1 is MNHNS and CDR2 SASEGT. The CDR3 is made up of 13 amino acids. Trimming removed 4 bases at V and 7 bases at J, with 14 bases between. CDR3 sequence reads: CASSAVRGGEQYF. The CDR3 DNA is TGTGCCAGCAGTGCAGTCAGGGGCGGAGAGCAGTACTTC.

The V and J genes are TRBV7-2 and TRBJ1-5; D may be TRBD1 (5 bases). The CDR3 loop spans 14 amino acids. Trimming took 0 bases from V and 2 from J, leaving 5 bases between them. Germline assignment: CDR1 SGHTA and CDR2 FQGNSA. The CDR3 coding sequence is TGTGCCAGCAGCTTAGCAGGGGGCAATCAGCCCCAGCATTTT. Translating gives CASSLAGGNQPQHF.

The chain recombines TRBV29-1 with TRBJ2-7; 9 bases match TRBD1. J lost 2 bases, V lost 3 bases, and 5 bases had no gene match. Germline V gene data show CDR1 as SQVTM and CDR2 as ANQGSEA. The CDR3 has 14 residues. Here the CDR3 DNA reads TGCAGCGTTGACGGACAGGGGAACCCCTACGAGCAGTACTTC. This sequence encodes CSVDGQGNPYEQYF.

The J gene is TRBJ2-1, the V gene TRBV6-5; tentative D call: TRBD2 (6 bases). This CDR3 has 13 amino acids. The V gene lost 5 bases and the J gene lost 3 bases, with 8 bases spanning the gap. From germline, CDR1 is MNHEY and CDR2 SVGAGI. CDR3 bases: TGTGCCAGCAGTATAGCGGTCTACAATGAGCAGTTCTTC. Its translation is CASSIAVYNEQFF.

The chain couples TRBV6-1 to TRBJ2-1; TRBD2 is a possible D gene (5 bases). In germline, CDR1 is MNHNS, CDR2 SASEGT. The V end was cut by 3 bases, the J end by 5 bases, with 17 bases between. CDR3 length: 16 residues. This CDR3 reads CASSDLGGSRDNEQFF. CDR3 nucleotide sequence: TGTGCCAGCAGTGATTTGGGTGGGAGCCGCGACAATGAGCAGTTCTTC.

J is TRBJ2-5 and V is TRBV9; 10 bases line up with TRBD2. CDR1 is SGDLS, CDR2 YYNGEE, per germline. J was trimmed by 5 bases and V by 0 bases; bases with no gene match: 13. The CDR3 covers 18 residues. The DNA of the CDR3 is TGTGCCAGCAGCGTAGCTCGCGCGTTAGCGGGAGGAGAGGAGACCCAGTACTTC. It specifies CASSVARALAGGEETQYF.

The rearrangement joins TRBV14 to TRBJ1-1; D is unclear. This CDR3 has 13 amino acids. V was shortened by 4 bases and J by 0 bases, with 6 bases between the two germline ends. CDR1 is SGHDN and CDR2 is FVKESK in the germline V gene. The CDR3 is CASSPSMNTEAFF. CDR3 coding DNA: TGTGCCAGCAGCCCGAGCATGAACACTGAAGCTTTCTTT.

The V and J genes are TRBV9 and TRBJ1-1; D gene unclear. The CDR3 covers 13 residues. From germline, CDR1 is SGDLS and CDR2 YYNGEE. Trimming left V 4 bases short and J 1 base short, with 8 bases between. CDR3 loop: CASSSLGNTEAFF. The DNA of the CDR3 is TGTGCCAGCAGCTCCCTCGGGAACACTGAAGCTTTCTTT.

The V and J genes are TRBV23-1 and TRBJ2-2; 9 bases agree with TRBD1. TRBV23-1 is classed as an ORF, of uncertain function. This CDR3 has 18 residues. V gave up 5 bases and J gave up 3 bases; unmatched junction bases: 13. CDR3 coding DNA: TGCGCCAGCAGTTCCGGGACAGGGATCAAGAGCGACACCGGGGAGCTGTTTTTT. Its translation is CASSSGTGIKSDTGELFF.

The chain is built from TRBV28 and TRBJ1-2, with D hard to call. CDR3 length: 12 residues. Trimming took off 2 bases at V and 6 bases at J, with 7 bases between the two ends. The germline V gene encodes CDR1 MDHEN and CDR2 SYDVKM. Here the CDR3 DNA reads TGTGCCAGCAGTTTAGCCCGAGATGGCTACACCTTC. This gives the protein CASSLARDGYTF.

The chain is built from TRBV6-6 and TRBJ1-1; 7 bases match TRBD1. The CDR3 has 15 amino acids. CDR1 is MNHNY, CDR2 SVGAGI, per germline (reference sequence). J gave up 4 bases and V 6 bases, and 11 bases lay outside the gene matches. The CDR3 sequence is CASSETGVSGTEAFF. The DNA for the CDR3 is TGTGCCAGCAGCGAAACAGGGGTATCAGGCACTGAAGCTTTCTTT.

V and J are TRBV6-5 and TRBJ1-5; TRBD1 agrees at 10 bases. The CDR3 has 14 amino acids. Germline V lookup: CDR1 MNHEY, CDR2 SVGAGI. V lost 6 bases, J lost 5 bases, and 4 bases stayed unmatched. CDR3 loop: CASRPGTGDQPQHF. In nucleotides, the CDR3 is TGTGCCAGCAGGCCCGGGACAGGGGATCAGCCCCAGCATTTT.

This clone was seen a handful of times. The CDR3 coding sequence is TGTGCCAGCAGCTACAGTTCTAGCACAGATACGCAGTATTTT. The encoded protein is CASSYSSSTDTQYF. The gene calls are TRBV9 and TRBJ2-3; D gene uncertain. CDR3 length equals 14 residues. Germline V CDR1 and CDR2: SGDLS, YYNGEE. V lost 4 bases to trimming and J lost 0 bases, with 9 bases between them.